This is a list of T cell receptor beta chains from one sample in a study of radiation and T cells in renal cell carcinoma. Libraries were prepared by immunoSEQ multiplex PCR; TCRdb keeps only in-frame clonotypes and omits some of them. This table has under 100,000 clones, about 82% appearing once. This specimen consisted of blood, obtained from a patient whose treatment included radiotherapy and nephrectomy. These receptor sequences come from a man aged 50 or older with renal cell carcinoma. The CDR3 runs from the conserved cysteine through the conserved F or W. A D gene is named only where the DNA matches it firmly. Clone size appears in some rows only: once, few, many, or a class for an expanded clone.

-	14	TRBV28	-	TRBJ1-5	TGTGCCAGCGCCCCGGACACAGGGCAACAGCCCCAGCATTTT	CASAPDTGQQPQHF
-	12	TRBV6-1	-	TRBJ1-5	TGTGCCAGCAGCCGCAGGGATCAGCCCCAGCATTTT	CASSRRDQPQHF
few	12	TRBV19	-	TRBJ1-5	TGTGCCAGTAGGCCAAGCAATCAGCCCCAGCATTTT	CASRPSNQPQHF
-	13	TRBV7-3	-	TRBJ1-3	TGTGCCAGCAGCTTCAACAGCGGAAACACCATATATTTT	CASSFNSGNTIYF
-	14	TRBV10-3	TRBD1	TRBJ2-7	TGTGCCATCAGTGGGCGGGACAGGGACTACGAGCAGTACTTC	CAISGRDRDYEQYF
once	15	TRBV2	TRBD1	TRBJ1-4	TGTGCCAGCAGTGTGTTATCAGGGGGAGGAGAAAAACTGTTTTTT	CASSVLSGGGEKLFF
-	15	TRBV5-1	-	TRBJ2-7	TGCGCCAGCAGCAACTCCGGGACAACCGGCTACGAGCAGTACTTC	CASSNSGTTGYEQYF
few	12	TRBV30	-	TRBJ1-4	TGTGCCTGGACAGGGTTGGGGGAAAAACTGTTTTTT	CAWTGLGEKLFF
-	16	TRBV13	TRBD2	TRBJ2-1	TGTGCCAGCAGCTGGTTGACTAGCGGGAGAGGTGATGAGCAGTTCTTC	CASSWLTSGRGDEQFF
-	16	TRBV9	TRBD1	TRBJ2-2	TGTGCCAGCAGCGAAGGGGACAGGGGTTGGACCGGGGAGCTGTTTTTT	CASSEGDRGWTGELFF
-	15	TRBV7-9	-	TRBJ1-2	TGTGCCAGCAGCTTAGGAGAGGGGACCTACTATGGCTACACCTTC	CASSLGEGTYYGYTF
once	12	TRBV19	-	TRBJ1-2	TGTGCCAGTAGTACCTCCATGTTAGGCTACACCTTC	CASSTSMLGYTF
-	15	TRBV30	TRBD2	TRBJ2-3	TGTGCCTGGAGTGTAGCGGGGACCGCCACAGATACGCAGTATTTT	CAWSVAGTATDTQYF
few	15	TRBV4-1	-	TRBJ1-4	TGCGCCAGCAGCCTCCTCCTCTCTACTAATGAAAAACTGTTTTTT	CASSLLLSTNEKLFF
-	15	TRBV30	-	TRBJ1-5	TGTGCCTGGAGATTGAGGGGCTCTAGCAATCAGCCCCAGCATTTT	CAWRLRGSSNQPQHF
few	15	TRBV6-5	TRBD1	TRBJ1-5	TGTGCCAGCAGGATAACAGGGGGCGCGGGTCAGCCCCAGCATTTT	CASRITGGAGQPQHF
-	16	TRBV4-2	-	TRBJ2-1	TGTGCCAGCAGCCAAAAAGGGCGGGCTACCGGCCATGAGCAGTTCTTC	CASSQKGRATGHEQFF